This entry concerns a single TCR beta chain. Its antigen is unknown. The input lacks base qualities; no much larger clone sits a single base away. This entry belongs to a study of cytomegalovirus exposure and HLA in healthy donors (dated by TCRdb to 2016 to 2017). Regarding the study in general: According to an earlier analysis of 587 of the donors, some 180 million T cells yielded 120 million or so unique TCR beta sequences and approximately 280 Gb of sequence data. Typing coverage varied by locus: roughly 629-640 donors for A, B, C, DRB1 and DQB1; some 520 for DQA1; approximately 570 for DPA1; approximately 490 for DPB1. Rather than using new phenotypic data, the later analysis identified candidate immune exposures from TCR beta sequences and from how often those sequences occurred across donors. Of the 300 to 450 genotyped donors, less than 85% were placed in the genetic ancestry cluster associated with self-reported Caucasian donors. HLA typing included class I and class II loci at four-digit resolution. About 5 DR-DQ haplotypes were handled as single units for association and clustering, since linkage in the cohort was strong. The study aimed to test whether signatures of past pathogen exposure could be identified by cataloging public T cell receptors. To predict cytomegalovirus infection status, the study brought together high-throughput TCR immunosequencing, statistical association of individual TCRs with disease status, and machine learning. Across around 400 genotyped donors of the cohort, an average of roughly 250,000 unique TCR beta nucleotide sequences per donor were sequenced, and 15% to 20% of those sequences were non-productive. Along with the approximately 700-subject first cohort, a separate validation cohort of around 110 different subjects was used. Using immunosequencing, the study profiled T cell repertoires from about 610 subjects and related those repertoires to cytomegalovirus serostatus. Alongside the repertoire data, information on donor age, sex, ethnicity and CMV serostatus was compiled. A later analysis re-examined previously published TCR beta repertoires from around 670 donors and added high-resolution HLA genotyping to investigate patterns of TCR occurrence. All discovery cohort repertoires had been generated using a single sequencing platform. A later genetic analysis took genome-wide SNP genotypes for about three fifths of the 666 donors and used that subset as a discovery cohort. An early release that covered 640 HLA-typed donors contained approximately 300 gigabases of sequencing data and some 87 million unique TCR sequences. An earlier analysis of several hundred of the donors applied high-throughput TCR beta sequencing to assess whether each TCR beta V gene segment acted as functional or pseudogenic.

The germline V gene encodes CDR1 MDHEN and CDR2 SYDVKM. V is cut by 6 bases and J by 6 bases, and the space between the germline ends is 18 bases. Measured from the cysteine to the phenylalanine, the CDR3 is 14 residues long. The DNA shown is the 42-base CDR3, in frame from base 1. Library generation was performed with the immunoSEQ multiplex PCR assay. For the multiplex PCR, a mixture combining 60 forward primers for TCR Vbeta segments and 13 reverse primers for TCR Jbeta segments was used. The CDR3 region of rearranged TCR beta genes was amplified from genomic DNA by a multiplex PCR assay. On the Illumina HiSeq System, the amplified TCR beta libraries were sequenced as 87-base-pair reads. The authors' analysis ran thus. Across the 670 or so repertoires, a later analysis counted 78 million or so unique TCR beta chains, around 10 million of which were shared by at least two donors. Raw reads were error-corrected and collapsed into unique sequences with a nearest-neighbor algorithm that merged closely related sequences to remove PCR and sequencing errors. Alignment of CDR3 sequences to IMGT reference sequences was used to assign V, D and J gene segments. For a sequence to be retained, at least a six-nucleotide match to both a V gene segment and a J gene segment was required. Rearrangements were called productive when the CDR3 lacked stop codons and stayed in frame with V and J; all others were non-productive. CDR3 was defined by IMGT convention, running from the second conserved V-encoded cysteine to the conserved J-encoded phenylalanine. In an earlier analysis of some 550 of the donors, sequences lacking an unambiguous match to a single V gene segment were excluded. An earlier analysis of under 750 of the donors called V segments functional above 56.7% productive rearrangements and segregating when the between-donor standard deviation exceeded 5%. A statistical classification framework was built to diagnose cytomegalovirus status from the catalog of TCR beta chain sequences. In a later analysis, V and J genes were assigned by comparing TCR nucleotide sequences against IMGT/GENE-DB human TR gene sequences. Using the TCRdist pipeline, a later analysis assigned CDR3 sequences along with most-parsimonious VDJ recombination scenarios. A later analysis defined each TCR beta chain by its CDR3 amino acid sequence plus V-gene family, and excluded reads lacking a unique V-gene family. To address suspected cross-contamination and a sequencing artifact, a later analysis removed 450 to 700 highly shared, low-generation-probability nucleotide sequences. In a later analysis, a clonal expansion index for each public chain was calculated from normalized within-repertoire ranks of inferred template counts. In a later analysis, generation probabilities were computed using a VDJ recombination model fitted to out-of-frame rearrangements, and the results were checked against IGoR. A later analysis scored TCR-TCR, TCR-HLA and TCR-CMV co-occurrence with hypergeometric tests, applying a repertoire-size bias correction to TCR pairs. In a later analysis, false discovery rates were estimated by permuting HLA or CMV assignments 20 times. In a later analysis, co-occurring TCRs were grouped using DBSCAN, with TCRdist sequence similarity added in when clustering inside HLA-allele-positive subsets. Repertoires with fewer than 30,000 or more than 120,000 public chains were left out of co-occurrence clustering, as were five repertoires with anomalous nucleotide sharing. TCRdb's version of the immuneACCESS table is confined to in-frame rearrangements and falls short of the full clone set. An unresolved V gene accounts for under half of the shortfall where checked; the remainder is of unknown origin. V and J calls and clone size are those listed in that table; D and trimming were worked out from the DNA. This sample is represented by about 130,000 clones; under 85% of them were singletons. The top ten constitute 4.2% of the sample.

In total, 666 healthy bone marrow donors made up the cohort. Cohort members were all nominally healthy when sampled, although unrecorded immune exposures were likely present. The donor was CMV seropositive and belonged to the group of some 290 seropositive cohort members. Each donor provided a peripheral blood sample, and peripheral blood mononuclear cells were used for TCR beta sequencing. Genomic DNA extraction from the blood cell samples was performed with the Qiagen DNeasy Blood Extraction Kit. Broad study findings and their caveats: A further reported finding was that TCR beta sequences accurately predicted the HLA-A and HLA-B alleles for most subjects in the first cohort. In vitro tests confirmed that a few of the cytomegalovirus-associated TCR beta chains recognize cytomegalovirus antigens. Correlated functional status among segregating V segments might be attributable to linkage disequilibrium, but an unknown experimental factor could not be ruled out. Most TCR sequences were observed very rarely across donors, whereas some public TCRs were present in many individuals. According to a later genetic analysis, donors in an Asian-associated ancestry cluster had fewer N-insertions in productive TCRs than the approximately 670-donor mean. Compared with equally common non-associated chains, HLA-associated TCR beta chains in a later analysis were more clonally expanded and had lower generation probabilities. Assigning TCR associations to individual alleles was difficult when HLA alleles, especially DR and DQ, strongly co-occurred. Because some donors lacked HLA typing at each locus, the association tests relied only on the typed subset. In the study, roughly 160 TCR beta chains were listed as associated with cytomegalovirus. In a later analysis, most CMV-associated TCR beta chains were found to appear HLA-restricted, with HLA associations seemingly driven largely by CMV exposure. Specific HLA alleles were associated with over 15,000 TCR beta sequences at a false discovery rate of 0.05 in a later analysis. The presence/absence analyses assumed that sequencing depth was roughly uniform across donors, and that assumption may not be true. The only immune exposure information available for the cohort was CMV serostatus. In both the original and validation cohorts, the classifier was reported to diagnose cytomegalovirus status with high specificity and sensitivity. It was suggested by the authors that the approach could potentially be generalized to other disease states and immunological phenotypes. Broadly in line with IMGT annotations, most TCR beta V segments showed up in productive rearrangements about 87% or about 30% of the time in an earlier analysis of 450 to 750 of the donors. A group of highly shared sequence variants was considered likely to be a technical artifact of the sequencing pipeline. The earlier analysis of some 540 of the donors excluded 15 to 20 rarely observed V segments, including chromosome 9 orphons, because counts were too low. The 87-base-pair reads could not distinguish some IMGT-functional V segments, including TRBV6-2 and TRBV6-3, so those segments were excluded. In a later genetic analysis, a missense DCLRE1C variant was associated with V-gene and J-gene trimming of TCR beta chains, and the association was replicated in an independent cohort. In a later analysis, the rate of TCR association differed among HLA loci, with DRB1 alleles having the most associated TCRs and HLA-C alleles having the fewest. Several of the top co-occurrence clusters appeared to be linked to parvovirus B19, influenza, CMV and Epstein-Barr virus, according to a later analysis. In this cohort, only TCR beta chains were sequenced, and detectable features were limited by the absence of alpha or paired-chain data.

The sequenced sample was PBMCs. The sequence came from a male donor in good health and CMV-seropositive. The rearrangement joined TRBV28 to TRBJ2-7, and TRBD1 may be the D gene, going by 6 matching bases. The DNA is as follows: TGTGCCAGCAGAATCCCGGGACAATCATCCGAGCAGTACTTC. Translated, it gives CASRIPGQSSEQYF.